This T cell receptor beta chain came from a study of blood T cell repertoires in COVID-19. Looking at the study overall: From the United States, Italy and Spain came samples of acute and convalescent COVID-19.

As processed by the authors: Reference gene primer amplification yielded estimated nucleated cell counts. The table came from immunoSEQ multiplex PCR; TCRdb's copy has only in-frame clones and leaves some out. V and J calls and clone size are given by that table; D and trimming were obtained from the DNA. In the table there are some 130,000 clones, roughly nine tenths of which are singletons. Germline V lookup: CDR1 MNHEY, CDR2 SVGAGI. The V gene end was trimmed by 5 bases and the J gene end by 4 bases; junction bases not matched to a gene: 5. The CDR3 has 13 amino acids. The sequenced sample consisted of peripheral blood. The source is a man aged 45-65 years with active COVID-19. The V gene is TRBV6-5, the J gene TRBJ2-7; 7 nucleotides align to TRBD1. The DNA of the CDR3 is TGTGCCAGCAGTCTTGACAGGGAATACGAGCAGTACTTC. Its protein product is CASSLDREYEQYF.